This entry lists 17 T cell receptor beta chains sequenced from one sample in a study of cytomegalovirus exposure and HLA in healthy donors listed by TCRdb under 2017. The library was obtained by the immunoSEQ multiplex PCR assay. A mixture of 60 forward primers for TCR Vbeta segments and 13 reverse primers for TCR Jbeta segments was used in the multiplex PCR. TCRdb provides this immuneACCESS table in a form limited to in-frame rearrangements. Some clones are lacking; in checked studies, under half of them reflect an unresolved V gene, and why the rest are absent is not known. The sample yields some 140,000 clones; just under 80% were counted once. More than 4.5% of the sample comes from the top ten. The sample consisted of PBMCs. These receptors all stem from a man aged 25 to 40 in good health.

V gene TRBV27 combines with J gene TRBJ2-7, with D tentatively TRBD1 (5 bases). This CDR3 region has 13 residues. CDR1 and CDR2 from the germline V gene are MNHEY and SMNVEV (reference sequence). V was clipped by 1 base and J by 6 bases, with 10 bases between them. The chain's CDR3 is CASSLWGGAEQYF. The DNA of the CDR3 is TGTGCCAGCAGTTTATGGGGTGGGGCCGAGCAGTACTTC.

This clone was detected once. CDR3: CAIGLAGEETQYF. In DNA form, the CDR3 reads TGTGCCATAGGACTAGCGGGAGAAGAGACCCAGTACTTC. V and J are TRBV10-3 and TRBJ2-5, with 13 bases aligning to TRBD2. V lost 9 bases, J lost 3 bases, and 1 base stayed unmatched. This CDR3 region has 13 residues. Germline CDR1 is ENHRY and CDR2 is SYGVKD.

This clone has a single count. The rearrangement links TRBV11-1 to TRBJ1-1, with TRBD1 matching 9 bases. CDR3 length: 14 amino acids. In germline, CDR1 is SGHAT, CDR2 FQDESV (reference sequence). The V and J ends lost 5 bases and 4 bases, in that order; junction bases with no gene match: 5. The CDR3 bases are TGTGCCAGCAGCCCCCAGGGACAGGGCACTGAAGCTTTCTTT. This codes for CASSPQGQGTEAFF.

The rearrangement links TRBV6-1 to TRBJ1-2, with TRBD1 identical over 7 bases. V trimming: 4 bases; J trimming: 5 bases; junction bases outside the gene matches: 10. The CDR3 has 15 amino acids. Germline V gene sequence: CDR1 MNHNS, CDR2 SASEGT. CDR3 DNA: TGTGCCAGCAGTGGGGGTGGGGACAGAGGATATGGCTACACCTTC. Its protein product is CASSGGGDRGYGYTF.

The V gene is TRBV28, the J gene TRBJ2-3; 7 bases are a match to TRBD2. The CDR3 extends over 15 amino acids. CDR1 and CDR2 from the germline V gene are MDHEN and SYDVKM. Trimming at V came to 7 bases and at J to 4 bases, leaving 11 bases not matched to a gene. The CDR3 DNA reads TGTGCCAGCACCCCGACTAGCAGTGCCCCAGATACGCAGTATTTT. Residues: CASTPTSSAPDTQYF.

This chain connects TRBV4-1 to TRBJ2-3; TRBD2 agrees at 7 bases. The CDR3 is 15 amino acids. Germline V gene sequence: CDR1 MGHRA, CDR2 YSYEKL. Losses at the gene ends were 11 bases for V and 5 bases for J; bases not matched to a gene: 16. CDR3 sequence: CASRVGGPWGDTQYF. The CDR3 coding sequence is TGCGCCTCCAGGGTGGGAGGGCCGTGGGGAGATACGCAGTATTTT.

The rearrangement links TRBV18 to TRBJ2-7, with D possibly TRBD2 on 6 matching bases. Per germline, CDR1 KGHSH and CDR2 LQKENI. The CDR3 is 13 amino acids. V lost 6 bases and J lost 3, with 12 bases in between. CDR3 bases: TGTGCCAGCTCCCCCGGGACTGACTACGAGCAGTACTTC. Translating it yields CASSPGTDYEQYF.

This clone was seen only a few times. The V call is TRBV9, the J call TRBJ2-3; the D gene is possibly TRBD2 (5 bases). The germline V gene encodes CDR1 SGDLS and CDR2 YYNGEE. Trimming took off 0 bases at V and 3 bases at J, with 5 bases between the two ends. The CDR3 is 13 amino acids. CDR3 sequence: CASSVERTDTQYF. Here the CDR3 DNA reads TGTGCCAGCAGCGTAGAGCGGACAGATACGCAGTATTTT.

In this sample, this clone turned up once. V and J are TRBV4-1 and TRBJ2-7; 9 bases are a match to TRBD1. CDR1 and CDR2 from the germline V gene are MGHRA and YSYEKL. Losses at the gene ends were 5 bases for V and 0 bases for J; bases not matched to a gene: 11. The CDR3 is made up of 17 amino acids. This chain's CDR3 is CASSKGYWDRVSYEQYF. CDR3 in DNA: TGCGCCAGCAGCAAAGGGTACTGGGACAGGGTCTCCTACGAGCAGTACTTC.

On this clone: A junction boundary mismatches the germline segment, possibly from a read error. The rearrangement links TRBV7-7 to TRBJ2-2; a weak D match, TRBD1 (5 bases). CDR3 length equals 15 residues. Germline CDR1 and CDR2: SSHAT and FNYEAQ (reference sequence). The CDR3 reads CASSLRAGFPGELFF. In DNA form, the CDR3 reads TGTGCTAGCAGCTTAAGGGCAGGGTTTCCCGGGGAGCTGTTTTTT.

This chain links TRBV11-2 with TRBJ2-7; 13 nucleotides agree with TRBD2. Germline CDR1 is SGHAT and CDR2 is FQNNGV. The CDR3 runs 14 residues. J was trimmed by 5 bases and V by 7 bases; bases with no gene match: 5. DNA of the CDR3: TGTGCCAGCATACTAGCGGGAGGGCCTAACGAGCAGTACTTC. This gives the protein CASILAGGPNEQYF.

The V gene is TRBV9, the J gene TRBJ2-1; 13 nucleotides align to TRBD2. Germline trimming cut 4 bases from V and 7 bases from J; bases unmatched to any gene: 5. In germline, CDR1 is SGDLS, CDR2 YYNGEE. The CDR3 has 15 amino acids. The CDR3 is CASSKRTSGSNEQFF. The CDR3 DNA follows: TGTGCCAGCAGCAAGCGGACTAGCGGGAGTAATGAGCAGTTCTTC.

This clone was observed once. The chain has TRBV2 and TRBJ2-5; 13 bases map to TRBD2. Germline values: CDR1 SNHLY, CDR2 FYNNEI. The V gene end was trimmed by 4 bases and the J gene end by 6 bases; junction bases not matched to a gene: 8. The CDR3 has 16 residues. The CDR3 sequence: CASSGGLAGVVKTQYF. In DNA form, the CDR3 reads TGTGCCAGCAGTGGTGGACTAGCGGGAGTGGTAAAGACCCAGTACTTC.

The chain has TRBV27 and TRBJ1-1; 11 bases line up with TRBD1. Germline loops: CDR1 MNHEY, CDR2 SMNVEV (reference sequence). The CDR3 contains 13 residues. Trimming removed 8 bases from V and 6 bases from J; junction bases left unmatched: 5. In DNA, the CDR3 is TGTGCCAGCGGGACAGGGGGTAAAGCTGAAGCTTTCTTT. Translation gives CASGTGGKAEAFF.

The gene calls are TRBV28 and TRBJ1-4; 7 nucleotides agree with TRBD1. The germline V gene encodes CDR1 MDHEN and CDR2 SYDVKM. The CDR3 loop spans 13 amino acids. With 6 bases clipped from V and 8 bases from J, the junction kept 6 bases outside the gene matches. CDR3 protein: CASRQGSGEKLFF. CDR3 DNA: TGTGCCAGCAGACAGGGGAGTGGGGAAAAACTGTTTTTT.

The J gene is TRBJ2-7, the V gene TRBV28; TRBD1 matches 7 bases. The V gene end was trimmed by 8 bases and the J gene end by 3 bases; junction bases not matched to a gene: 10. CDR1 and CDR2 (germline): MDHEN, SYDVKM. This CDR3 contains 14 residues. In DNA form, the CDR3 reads TGTGCCAGCCTCTCGGGGACAGCAGACTACGAGCAGTACTTC. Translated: CASLSGTADYEQYF.

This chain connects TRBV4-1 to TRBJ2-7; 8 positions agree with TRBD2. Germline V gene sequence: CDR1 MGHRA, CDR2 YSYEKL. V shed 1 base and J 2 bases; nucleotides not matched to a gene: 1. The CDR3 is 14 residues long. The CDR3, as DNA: TGCGCCAGCAGCCAAGTAGCGGGGACCTACGAGCAGTACTTC. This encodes CASSQVAGTYEQYF.